This TCR beta chain was sequenced in a study of T cell changes during pregnancy in multiple sclerosis. TCRdb keeps only in-frame clones here, not all; method: immunoSEQ multiplex PCR. This sample has approximately 110,000 clones, with approximately 91% found just once. The CDR3 is 12 residues long. Germline-derived CDR1 and CDR2 are GTSNPN and SVGIG (reference sequence). Trimming took off 2 bases at V and 4 bases at J, with 6 bases between the two ends. The receptor was derived from a female donor with multiple sclerosis, enrolled in a pregnancy study. The specimen comprised peripheral blood, sampled after pregnancy. V usage is TRBV30 and J usage is TRBJ2-1; tentatively, D is TRBD1 (5 bases). CDR3 sequence reads: CAWSRQYNEQFF. The DNA of the CDR3 is TGTGCCTGGAGTCGACAGTACAATGAGCAGTTCTTC.